This entry lists 10 T cell receptor beta chains sequenced from one sample in a study of CXCR3-negative and CXCR3-positive naive CD8 T cells. Via 5' RACE with UMI labels, TRB cDNA libraries were prepared. TCRdb re-called the 5' RACE reads and catalogs CDR3 proteins one per entry, DNA excluded. The sample data list some 50,000 distinct CDR3 sequences. Sequenced input: naive CXCR3- CD8+ T cells from blood. The subset is: CD45RO-CCR7+CD27+CD95- naive CD8+ T cells lacking CXCR3 (TNR3-). The receptors here all came from a human donor in good health. Some clones in this sample may be carry-over from other donors' samples.

The rearrangement links TRBV18 to TRBJ2-7; TCRdb selects TRBD1, and the lack of DNA leaves this call unchecked. The CDR3 totals 16 residues. The germline V gene encodes CDR1 KGHSH and CDR2 LQKENI. The CDR3 sequence: CASSPDVRVRAYEQYF.

The V gene is TRBV7-6, the J gene TRBJ1-1; TCRdb selects TRBD1, and the lack of DNA leaves this call unchecked. This CDR3 contains 14 residues. Germline CDR1 and CDR2: SGHVS and FNYEAQ. The CDR3 is CASSLRQTYTEAFF.

The chain employs TRBV20-1 and TRBJ2-1. The CDR3 is made up of 15 amino acids. Germline V gives CDR1 DFQATT, CDR2 SNEGSKA (reference sequence). The CDR3 sequence is CSARADVSSYNEQFF.

This chain uses TRBV9 with TRBJ1-1; TCRdb returns TRBD1, unconfirmable since there is no DNA. CDR1 SGDLS and CDR2 YYNGEE come from the germline V gene. This CDR3 has 16 residues. The chain's CDR3 is CASSVGAGPMNTEAFF.

The V call is TRBV12-2, the J call TRBJ2-5; TCRdb calls TRBD1, which cannot be checked without DNA. TRBV12-2 represents a pseudogene. The CDR3 runs 14 residues. CDR3 protein: CASRSGQGMETQYF.

The chain has TRBV4-3 and TRBJ1-2; TCRdb picks TRBD1, but there is no DNA to check that call. This CDR3 has 15 residues. The V gene's germline CDR1 is LGHNA and CDR2 YSLEER. The chain's CDR3 is CASSLGTANNYGYTF.

The rearrangement links TRBV5-1 to TRBJ2-3; TCRdb names TRBD2, which stays unverified in the absence of DNA. CDR1 SGHRS and CDR2 YFSETQ come from the germline V gene. The CDR3 length is 18 residues. The CDR3 here is CASSSYGLVGGPTDTQYF.

The rearrangement uses TRBV29-1 and TRBJ2-5; the TRBD1 assignment by TCRdb is unverifiable without DNA. CDR1 is SQVTM, CDR2 ANQGSEA, per germline. CDR3 length: 16 amino acids. CDR3: CSVEDPGQGTGETQYF.

The chain couples TRBV28 to TRBJ2-1; absent DNA, TCRdb's TRBD1 call cannot be checked. The CDR3 runs to 17 residues. Germline V CDR1 and CDR2: MDHEN, SYDVKM. CDR3 residues: CASSTNLGTGGGNEQFF.

The chain has TRBV6-5 and TRBJ2-5; TCRdb returns TRBD1, unconfirmable since there is no DNA. Per germline, CDR1 MNHEY and CDR2 SVGAGI. The CDR3 has 15 residues. The CDR3 loop reads CASTSGPTGQETQYF.